One and the same sample provided the 14 T cell receptor beta chains below, sequenced in a study. TCRdb re-called the reads with MiXCR, one entry per CDR3 protein. This repertoire shows thousands of distinct CDR3 sequences, about 9.2% found once; its top ten account for around a third. Sample: CD4+ T cells from peripheral blood. The receptors here all came from a human donor with rheumatoid arthritis.

In this sample, this clonotype is medium-sized. The V call is TRBV20-1, the J call TRBJ2-1; 11 bases fit TRBD2. Germline-derived CDR1 and CDR2 are DFQATT and SNEGSKA (reference sequence). The CDR3 length is 15 residues. J gave up 3 bases and V 5 bases, and 6 bases lay outside the gene matches. Written as DNA, the CDR3 is TGCAGTGCTTCCGGAGGGACTAGCGGCTACAATGAGCAGTTCTTC. This encodes CSASGGTSGYNEQFF.

Sample share makes this clonotype medium-sized (0.01 to 0.1%). This chain links TRBV5-1 with TRBJ2-7, with 9 bases fitting TRBD2. Germline V gene data show CDR1 as SGHRS and CDR2 as YFSETQ. The trim removed 5 bases at V and 2 bases at J, leaving 5 bases unmatched. CDR3 length: 14 amino acids. Here the CDR3 DNA reads TGCGCCAGCAGTACTAGCGGGCCTCCCTACGAGCAGTACTTC. Translated: CASSTSGPPYEQYF.

By share of the sample, this clonotype is medium-sized. The chain is built from TRBV4-2 and TRBJ1-2, with D perhaps TRBD1 (5 bases). The germline gives CDR1 LGHNA, CDR2 YNFKEQ. Trimming removed 2 bases at V and 2 bases at J, with 15 bases between. The CDR3 totals 16 residues. CDR3 DNA: TGTGCCAGCAGCCAACCCCGTCTGGGGCGCAACTATGGCTACACCTTC. This sequence encodes CASSQPRLGRNYGYTF.

There are many counts of this clonotype. V and J are TRBV7-2 and TRBJ2-7; D ambiguous. V lost 5 bases to trimming and J lost 5 bases, with 7 bases between them. The CDR3 has 11 amino acids. Germline V gives CDR1 SGHTA, CDR2 FQGNSA. CDR3 in DNA: TGTGCCAGCAGCAGTACAAACGAGCAGTACTTC. Its translation is CASSSTNEQYF.

By share, this clonotype ranks as medium-sized. The chain joins TRBV7-9 to TRBJ2-3; 10 positions match TRBD1. V was pared by 11 bases and J by 5 bases, with 10 bases of the junction left unmatched. The CDR3 has 14 amino acids. From germline, CDR1 is SEHNR and CDR2 FQNEAQ (reference sequence). CDR3 nucleotide sequence: TGTGCCTCCAGACAGGGGGCCACGGGAGATACGCAGTATTTT. It specifies CASRQGATGDTQYF.

This clonotype was observed a handful of times. The CDR3 here is CASSRVRADTQYF. CDR3 bases: TGTGCCAGCAGCCGCGTAAGAGCAGATACGCAGTATTTT. This rearrangement joins TRBV3-1 to TRBJ2-3; no clear D gene. The V gene's germline CDR1 is LGHDT and CDR2 YNNKEL (reference sequence). Trimming removed 4 bases at V and 4 bases at J, with 9 bases between. This CDR3 region has 13 residues.

This clonotype was recorded at least ten times. The chain combines TRBV7-9 with TRBJ2-1; unclear D gene. V was trimmed by 1 base and J by 12 bases, leaving 10 bases between them. CDR3 length: 12 amino acids. CDR1 and CDR2 from the germline V gene are SEHNR and FQNEAQ (reference sequence). The CDR3 reads CASSLDGGPQFF. Here the CDR3 DNA reads TGTGCCAGCAGCTTAGACGGCGGACCGCAGTTCTTC.

This clonotype qualifies as medium-sized (0.01 to 0.1%). The gene calls are TRBV2 and TRBJ1-3; D not certain. The germline CDR1 and CDR2 sequences are SNHLY and FYNNEI. CDR3 length equals 15 residues. Trimming shortened V by 3 bases and J by 3 bases, and 12 bases separated the two germline ends. The CDR3 is CASSDLTYGGNTIYF. The CDR3 region has the DNA TGTGCCAGCAGTGACCTAACGTACGGTGGAAACACCATATATTTT.

The chain recombines TRBV7-2 with TRBJ2-5; D is perhaps TRBD1 (5 bases). Trimming cost V 6 bases and J 8 bases, with 19 bases left between them. CDR3 length: 14 residues. Germline assignment: CDR1 SGHTA and CDR2 FQGNSA. The CDR3 region is CASRRTTVSDTQYF. In DNA form, the CDR3 reads TGTGCCAGCAGACGAACGACAGTCTCAGACACCCAGTACTTC.

This clonotype is termed medium-sized. This chain links TRBV12-3 or TRBV12-4 with TRBJ1-1; D unclear. Between the trimmed V and J ends, which lost 1 base and 1 base, there was a span of 10 bases. CDR3 length: 15 amino acids. The CDR3: CASSLDPKGNTEAFF. The CDR3 bases are TGTGCCAGCAGTTTAGACCCTAAGGGGAACACTGAAGCTTTCTTT.

This clonotype was found many times. V usage is TRBV27 and J usage is TRBJ2-3; 8 nucleotides match TRBD1. CDR1 is MNHEY and CDR2 is SMNVEV in the germline V gene (reference sequence). CDR3 length: 16 amino acids. The J segment lost 3 bases and the V segment lost 6 bases, leaving 11 bases of the junction unmatched. The CDR3 DNA sequence: TGTGCCAGCAGCAAGGGACAGGCATTGGGTACAGATACGCAGTATTTT. Amino acids: CASSKGQALGTDTQYF.

As to this clonotype: Sequence at one end of the junction differs from germline and may be a read error. Here the CDR3 reads CVNSPLAGVPNTRELFF. Written as DNA, the CDR3 is TGTGTCAACTCACCACTAGCGGGGGTACCGAACACCCGGGAGCTGTTTTTT. The chain carries TRBV18 and TRBJ2-2; the match to TRBD2 covers 11 bases. The CDR3 is 17 residues long. Germline CDR1 KGHSH, CDR2 LQKENI.

This clonotype is classed as medium-sized. The rearrangement uses TRBV5-4 and TRBJ2-3; D not certain. There are 12 residues in the CDR3. Trimming cost V 0 bases and J 2 bases, with 1 base left between them. Germline loops: CDR1 SGHNT, CDR2 YYREEE (reference sequence). The CDR3 DNA sequence: TGTGCCAGCAGCTTGGACACAGATACGCAGTATTTT. Its translation: CASSLDTDTQYF.

This clonotype was observed many times. CDR3 in amino acids: CSARKASLNSYNEQFF. The CDR3 bases are TGCAGTGCTAGGAAGGCTAGCCTGAATTCCTACAATGAGCAGTTCTTC. V gene TRBV20-1 combines with J gene TRBJ2-1; weak D call: TRBD2 (5 bases). The CDR3 has 16 amino acids. CDR1 and CDR2 (germline): DFQATT, SNEGSKA (reference sequence). V was trimmed by 3 bases and J by 1 base, leaving 16 bases between them.